The entry below describes one T cell receptor (beta chain). Its matching antigen is unknown. The entry originates in a study of cytomegalovirus exposure and HLA in healthy donors. Study-wide results and caveats: A list of approximately 160 TCR beta chains associated with cytomegalovirus was given. Immune exposure was documented only through CMV serostatus.

Amplification used 60 Vbeta primers and 13 Jbeta primers. The table came from immunoSEQ multiplex PCR; TCRdb's copy has only in-frame clones and leaves some out. The sample includes about 110,000 clones, about 61% of them seen just once. CDR3 length equals 12 residues. Germline V gene data show CDR1 as SQVTM and CDR2 as ANQGSEA. The trim removed 8 bases at V and 2 bases at J, leaving 6 bases unmatched. Material: PBMCs. The chain carries TRBV29-1 and TRBJ2-7; 7 nucleotides align to TRBD1. The sequence was collected from a man aged 18 to 35 in good health and CMV-seropositive. The DNA of the CDR3 is TGCAGCCCAAGGGACAGCCCCTACGAGCAGTACGTC. Translation gives CSPRDSPYEQYV.